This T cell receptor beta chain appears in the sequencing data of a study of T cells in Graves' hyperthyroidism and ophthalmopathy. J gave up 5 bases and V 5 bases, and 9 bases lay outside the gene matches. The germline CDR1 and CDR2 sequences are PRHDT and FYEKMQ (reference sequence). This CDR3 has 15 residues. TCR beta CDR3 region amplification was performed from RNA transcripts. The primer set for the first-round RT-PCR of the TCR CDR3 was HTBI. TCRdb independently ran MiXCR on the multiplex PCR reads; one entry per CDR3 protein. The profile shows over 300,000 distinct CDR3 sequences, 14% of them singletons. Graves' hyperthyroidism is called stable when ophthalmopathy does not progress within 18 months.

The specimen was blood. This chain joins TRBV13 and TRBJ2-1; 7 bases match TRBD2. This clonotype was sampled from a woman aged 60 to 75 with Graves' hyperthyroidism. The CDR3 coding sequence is TGTGCCAGCAGCCCGGGACTACGAGGTGACAATGAGCAGTTCTTC. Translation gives CASSPGLRGDNEQFF.